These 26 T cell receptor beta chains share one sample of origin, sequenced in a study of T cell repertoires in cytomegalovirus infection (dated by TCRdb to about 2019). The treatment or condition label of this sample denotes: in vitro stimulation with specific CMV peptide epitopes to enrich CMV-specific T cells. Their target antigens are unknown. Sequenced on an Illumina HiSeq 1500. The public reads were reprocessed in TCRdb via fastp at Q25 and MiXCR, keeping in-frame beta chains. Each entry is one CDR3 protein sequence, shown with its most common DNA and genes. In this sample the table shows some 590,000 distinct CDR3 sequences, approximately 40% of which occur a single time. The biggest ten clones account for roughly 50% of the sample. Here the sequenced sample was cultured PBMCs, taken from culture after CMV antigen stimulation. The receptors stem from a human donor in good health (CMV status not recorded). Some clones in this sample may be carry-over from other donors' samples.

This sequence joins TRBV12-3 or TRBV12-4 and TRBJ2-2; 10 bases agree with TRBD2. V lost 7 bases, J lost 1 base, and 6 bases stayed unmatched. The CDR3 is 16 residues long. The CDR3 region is CASTTRLAGNTGELFF. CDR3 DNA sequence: TGTGCCAGCACTACTCGACTAGCGGGGAACACCGGGGAGCTGTTTTTT.

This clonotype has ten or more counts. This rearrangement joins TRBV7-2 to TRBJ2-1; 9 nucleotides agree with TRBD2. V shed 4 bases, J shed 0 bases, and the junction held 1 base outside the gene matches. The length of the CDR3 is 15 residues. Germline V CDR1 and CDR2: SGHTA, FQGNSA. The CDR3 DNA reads TGTGCCAGCAGCTATAGCGGGAGCTCCTACAATGAGCAGTTCTTC. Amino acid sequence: CASSYSGSSYNEQFF.

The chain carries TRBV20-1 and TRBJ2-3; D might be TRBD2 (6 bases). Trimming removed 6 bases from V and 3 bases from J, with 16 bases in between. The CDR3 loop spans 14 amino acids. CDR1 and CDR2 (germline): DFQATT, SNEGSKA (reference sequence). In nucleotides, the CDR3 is TGCAGTGCCCCCCCTAGCGATCTAACAGATACGCAGTATTTT. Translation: CSAPPSDLTDTQYF.

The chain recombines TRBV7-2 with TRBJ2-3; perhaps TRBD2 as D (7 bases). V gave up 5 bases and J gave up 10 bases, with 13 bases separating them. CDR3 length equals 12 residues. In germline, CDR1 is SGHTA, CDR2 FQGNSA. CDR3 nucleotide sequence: TGTGCCAGCAGCCAGGGGACTACTTCGCAGTATTTT. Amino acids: CASSQGTTSQYF.

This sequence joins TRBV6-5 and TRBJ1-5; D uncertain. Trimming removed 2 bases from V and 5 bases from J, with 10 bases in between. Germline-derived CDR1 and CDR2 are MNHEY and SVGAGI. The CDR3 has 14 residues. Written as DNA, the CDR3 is TGTGCCAGCAGTTACACGGAGGTCGATCAGCCCCAGCATTTT. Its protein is CASSYTEVDQPQHF.

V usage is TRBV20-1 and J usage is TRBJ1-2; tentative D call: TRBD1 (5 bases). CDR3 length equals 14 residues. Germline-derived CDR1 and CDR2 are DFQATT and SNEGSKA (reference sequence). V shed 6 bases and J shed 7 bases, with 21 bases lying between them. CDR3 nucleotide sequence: TGCAGTGCCGCCGGGGATCCGGGGAGGGGTGGCTACACCTTC. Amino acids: CSAAGDPGRGGYTF.

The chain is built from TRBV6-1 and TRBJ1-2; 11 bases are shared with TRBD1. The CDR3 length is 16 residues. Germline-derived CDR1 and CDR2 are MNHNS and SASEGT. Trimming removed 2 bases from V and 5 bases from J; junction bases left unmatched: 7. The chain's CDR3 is CASSELPGQGGYGYTF. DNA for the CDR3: TGTGCCAGCAGTGAATTACCGGGACAGGGGGGTTATGGCTACACCTTC.

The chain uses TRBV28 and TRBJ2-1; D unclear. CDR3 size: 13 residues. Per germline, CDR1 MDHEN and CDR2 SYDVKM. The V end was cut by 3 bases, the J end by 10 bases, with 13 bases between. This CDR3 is CASSFSPPMEQFF. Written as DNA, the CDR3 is TGTGCCAGCAGTTTTTCCCCCCCAATGGAGCAGTTCTTC.

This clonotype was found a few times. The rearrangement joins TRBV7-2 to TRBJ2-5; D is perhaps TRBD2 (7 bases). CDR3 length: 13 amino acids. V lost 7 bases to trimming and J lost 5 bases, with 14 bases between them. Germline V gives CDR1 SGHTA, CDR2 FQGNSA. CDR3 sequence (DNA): TGTGCCAGCAAAAAGGGAGGGGGGGAGACCCAGTACTTC. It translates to CASKKGGGETQYF.

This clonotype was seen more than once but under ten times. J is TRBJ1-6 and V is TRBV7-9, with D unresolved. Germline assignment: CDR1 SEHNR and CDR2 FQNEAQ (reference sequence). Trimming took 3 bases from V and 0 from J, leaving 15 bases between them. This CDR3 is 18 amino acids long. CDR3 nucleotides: TGTGCCAGCAGCTTTGGAACAGCTCCTTTCTCCTATAATTCACCCCTCCACTTT. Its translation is CASSFGTAPFSYNSPLHF. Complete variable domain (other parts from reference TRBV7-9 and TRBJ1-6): DTGVSQNPRHKITKRGQNVTFRCDPISEHNRLYWYRQTLGQGPEFLTYFQNEAQLEKSRLLSDRFSAERPKGSFSTLEIQRTEQGDSAMYLCASSFGTAPFSYNSPLHFGNGTRLTVT.

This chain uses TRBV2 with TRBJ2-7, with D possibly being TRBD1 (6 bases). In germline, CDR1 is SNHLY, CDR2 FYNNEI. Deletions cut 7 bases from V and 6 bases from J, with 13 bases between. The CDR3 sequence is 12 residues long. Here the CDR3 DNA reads TGTGCCAGCAATGACAGGCCGGCCGAGCAGTACTTC. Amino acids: CASNDRPAEQYF.

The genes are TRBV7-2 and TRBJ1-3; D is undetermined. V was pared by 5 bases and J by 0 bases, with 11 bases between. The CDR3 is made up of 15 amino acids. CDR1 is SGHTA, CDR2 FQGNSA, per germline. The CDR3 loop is CASSPVARSGNTIYF. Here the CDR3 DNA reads TGTGCCAGCAGCCCGGTGGCCCGCTCTGGAAACACCATATATTTT.

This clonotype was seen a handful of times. The CDR3 spells CASSLGRRNEQFF. For the CDR3, the DNA is TGTGCCAGCAGCTTGGGACGGCGAAATGAGCAGTTCTTC. The chain uses TRBV5-4 and TRBJ2-1; D is unclear. Germline CDR1 is SGHNT and CDR2 is YYREEE (reference sequence). The CDR3 covers 13 residues. V lost 0 bases, J lost 7 bases, and 8 bases lay in between.

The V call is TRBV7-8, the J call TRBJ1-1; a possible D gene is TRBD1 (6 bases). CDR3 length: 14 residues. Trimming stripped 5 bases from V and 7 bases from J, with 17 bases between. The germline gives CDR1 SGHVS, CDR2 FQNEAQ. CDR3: CASSPTGGPNEAFF. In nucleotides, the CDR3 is TGTGCCAGCAGCCCCACGGGGGGGCCTAATGAAGCTTTCTTT.

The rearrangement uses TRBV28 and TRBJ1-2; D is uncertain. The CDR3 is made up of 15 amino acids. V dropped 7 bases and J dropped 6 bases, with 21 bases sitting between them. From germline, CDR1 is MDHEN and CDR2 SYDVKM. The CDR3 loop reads CASIPVGITAHGYTF. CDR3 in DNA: TGTGCCAGCATCCCAGTGGGGATTACAGCCCATGGCTACACCTTC.

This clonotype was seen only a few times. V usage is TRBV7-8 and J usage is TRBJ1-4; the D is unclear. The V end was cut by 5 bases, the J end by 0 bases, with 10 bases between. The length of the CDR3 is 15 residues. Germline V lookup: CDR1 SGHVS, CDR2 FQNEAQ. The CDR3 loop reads CASSETEATNEKLFF. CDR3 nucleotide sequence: TGTGCCAGCAGCGAGACCGAGGCAACTAATGAAAAACTGTTTTTT.

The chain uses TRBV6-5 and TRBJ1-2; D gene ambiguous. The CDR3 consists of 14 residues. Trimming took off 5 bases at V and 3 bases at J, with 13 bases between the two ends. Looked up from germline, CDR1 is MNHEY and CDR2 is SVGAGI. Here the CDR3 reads CASSRHFGDYGYTF. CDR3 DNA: TGTGCCAGCAGTAGACATTTCGGAGACTATGGCTACACCTTC.

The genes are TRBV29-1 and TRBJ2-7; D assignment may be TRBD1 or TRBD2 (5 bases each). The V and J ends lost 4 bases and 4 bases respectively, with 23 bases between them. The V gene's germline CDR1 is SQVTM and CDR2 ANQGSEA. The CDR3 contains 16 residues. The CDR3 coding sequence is TGCAGCGTTGTACCCCGGGGCCAAACCCTCAAGTACGAGCAGTACTTC. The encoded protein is CSVVPRGQTLKYEQYF.

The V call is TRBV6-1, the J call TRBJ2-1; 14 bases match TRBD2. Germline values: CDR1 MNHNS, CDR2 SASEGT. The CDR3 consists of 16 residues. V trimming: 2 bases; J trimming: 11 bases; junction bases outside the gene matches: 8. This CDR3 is CASSEFRLAGGLKQFF. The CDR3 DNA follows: TGTGCCAGCAGTGAATTCAGACTAGCGGGGGGGCTTAAGCAGTTCTTC.

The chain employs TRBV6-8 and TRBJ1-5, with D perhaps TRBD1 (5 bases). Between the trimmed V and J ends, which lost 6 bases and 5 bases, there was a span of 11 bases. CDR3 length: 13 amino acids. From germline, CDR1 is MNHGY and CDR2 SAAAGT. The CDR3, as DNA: TGTGCCAGCAGGCAGGGTTCAGATCAGCCCCAGCATTTT. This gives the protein CASRQGSDQPQHF.

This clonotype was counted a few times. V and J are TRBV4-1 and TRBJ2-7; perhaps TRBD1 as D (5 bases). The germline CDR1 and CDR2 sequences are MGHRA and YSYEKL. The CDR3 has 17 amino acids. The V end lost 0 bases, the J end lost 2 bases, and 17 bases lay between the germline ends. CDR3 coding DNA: TGCGCCAGCAGCCAAGATTCTGAAACAGGTCGGACCTACGAGCAGTACTTC. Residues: CASSQDSETGRTYEQYF.

DNA of the CDR3: TGTGCCAGCAGAAGACAGGGAGGGGATACGCAGTATTTT. It is translated as CASRRQGGDTQYF. V is TRBV6-8 and J is TRBJ2-3; D might be TRBD1 or TRBD2, each matching 7 bases. Germline V CDR1 and CDR2: MNHGY, SAAAGT. Between the trimmed V and J ends, which lost 6 bases and 6 bases, there was a span of 13 bases. The CDR3 consists of 13 residues.

In nucleotides, the CDR3 is TGCGCCAGCAGCCATCTAACAGGGGGCAACTATGGCTACACCTTC. Translating gives CASSHLTGGNYGYTF. The V and J genes are TRBV4-1 and TRBJ1-2, with 9 bases lining up with TRBD1. J was trimmed by 2 bases and V by 3 bases; bases with no gene match: 4. This CDR3 has 15 residues. CDR1 is MGHRA and CDR2 is YSYEKL in the germline V gene.

The CDR3 sequence is CASSARKESAKNIQYF. The DNA for the CDR3 is TGTGCCAGCAGCGCCCGGAAGGAATCCGCCAAAAACATTCAGTACTTC. The genes are TRBV7-6 and TRBJ2-4; D call uncertain. Germline-derived CDR1 and CDR2 are SGHVS and FNYEAQ. The CDR3 sequence is 16 residues long. The germline V and J ends were trimmed by 5 bases and 1 base, with 15 bases remaining between them. Drawing the rest from reference TRBV7-6 and TRBJ2-4, the complete variable domain is GAGVSQSPRYKVTKRGQDVALRCDPISGHVSLYWYRQALGQGPEFLTYFNYEAQQDKSGLPNDRFSAERPEGSISTLTIQRTEQRDSAMYRCASSARKESAKNIQYFGAGTRLSVL.

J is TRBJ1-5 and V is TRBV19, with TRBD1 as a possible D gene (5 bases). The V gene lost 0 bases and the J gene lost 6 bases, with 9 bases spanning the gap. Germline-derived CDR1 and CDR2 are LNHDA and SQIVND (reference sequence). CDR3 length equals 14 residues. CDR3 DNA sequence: TGTGCCAGTAGTATAGAAACTAGGGGTCAGCCCCAGCATTTT. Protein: CASSIETRGQPQHF.

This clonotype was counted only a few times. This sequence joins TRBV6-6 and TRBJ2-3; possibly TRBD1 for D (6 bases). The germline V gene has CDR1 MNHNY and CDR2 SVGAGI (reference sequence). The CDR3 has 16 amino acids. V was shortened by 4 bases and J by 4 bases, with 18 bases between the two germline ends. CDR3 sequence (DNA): TGTGCCAGCAGTTTCCGTCTATGGCACAGGGCAGATACGCAGTATTTT. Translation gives CASSFRLWHRADTQYF.